Below are 15 T cell receptor beta chains sequenced from a single sample in a study of T cells in Graves' hyperthyroidism and ophthalmopathy. Amplification of TCR beta CDR3 regions was performed using RNA transcripts as template. A set of HTBI primers served as the primers for a first-round RT-PCR of the TCR CDR3. TCRdb analysed the multiplex PCR reads with MiXCR anew, one entry per CDR3 protein. The sample records 500,000 to 600,000 distinct CDR3 sequences, roughly 21% being singletons. Source material: blood. These receptors all stem from a man aged 35 to 55 with Graves' ophthalmopathy.

Many counts were recorded for this clonotype. The V call is TRBV18, the J call TRBJ1-1; TRBD1 matches 7 bases. This CDR3 is 15 amino acids long. V lost 6 bases, J lost 4 bases, and 11 bases stayed unmatched. CDR1 KGHSH and CDR2 LQKENI come from the germline V gene. The CDR3 DNA is TGTGCCAGCTCCCCAAAGGGGGCCTCGACCACTGAAGCTTTCTTT. This encodes CASSPKGASTTEAFF.

This chain connects TRBV20-1 to TRBJ2-7; 8 nucleotides agree with TRBD1. Germline assignment: CDR1 DFQATT and CDR2 SNEGSKA (reference sequence). Germline trimming cut 5 bases from V and 3 bases from J; bases unmatched to any gene: 6. CDR3 length: 13 residues. This chain's CDR3 is CSAQAGGIYEQYF. CDR3 DNA sequence: TGCAGTGCTCAAGCAGGGGGCATCTACGAGCAGTACTTC.

CDR3 DNA sequence: TGTGCCAGCAGCGGGACTAGCGGGACTGTCGCAGATACGCAGTATTTT. It specifies CASSGTSGTVADTQYF. The chain carries TRBV7-3 and TRBJ2-3; the match to TRBD2 covers 13 bases. The CDR3 sequence is 16 residues long. Germline CDR1 and CDR2: SGHTA and FQGTGA. The junction had 6 bases not matched to a gene; V was cut back by 5 bases and J by 4 bases.

The J gene is TRBJ1-2, the V gene TRBV27, with a weak D call TRBD1 (5 bases). The length of the CDR3 is 15 residues. V was shortened by 0 bases and J by 5 bases, with 13 bases between the two germline ends. Per germline, CDR1 MNHEY and CDR2 SMNVEV (reference sequence). In nucleotides, the CDR3 is TGTGCCAGCAGTTTATCGGGAGGGACGGATTATGGCTACACCTTC. Its translation is CASSLSGGTDYGYTF.

The sample holds one count of this clonotype. A clone one base away is much larger, so this may be a read error. The CDR3, as DNA: TGTGCCTGGAGTTCCCCACAGGGTGTCACCTACGAGCAGTACTTC. Its protein is CAWSSPQGVTYEQYF. This chain uses TRBV30 with TRBJ2-7; maybe TRBD1 (6 bases). Germline CDR1 reads GTSNPN; CDR2 reads SVGIG (reference sequence). V dropped 2 bases and J dropped 2 bases, with 16 bases sitting between them. This CDR3 is built from 15 residues.

This clonotype was seen a few times. The CDR3: CASSGQAFYEQYF. DNA of the CDR3: TGTGCCAGCAGTGGACAGGCCTTCTACGAGCAGTACTTC. This chain links TRBV2 with TRBJ2-7; a weak D match, TRBD1 (6 bases). CDR3 length equals 13 residues. From germline, CDR1 is SNHLY and CDR2 FYNNEI. V gave up 4 bases and J gave up 3 bases, with 10 bases separating them.

This clonotype was recorded only once. A single base separates this from a much larger clone, so it may be a read error. The chain links TRBV5-1 to TRBJ1-1, with unresolved D. Looked up from germline, CDR1 is SGHRS and CDR2 is YFSETQ. The CDR3 sequence is 14 residues long. Trimming left V 2 bases short and J 3 bases short, with 11 bases between. CDR3 bases: TGCGCCAGCAGCTTACATGGCCGGGACACTGAAGCTTTCTTT. Protein product: CASSLHGRDTEAFF.

V gene TRBV3-1 combines with J gene TRBJ1-6, with 8 bases fitting TRBD1. Germline CDR1 and CDR2: LGHDT and YNNKEL (reference sequence). V was clipped by 4 bases and J by 5 bases; unmatched bases: 7. There are 16 residues in the CDR3. The CDR3, as DNA: TGTGCCAGCAGCCTACCCGGGACAGGAGATAATTCACCCCTCCACTTT. It specifies CASSLPGTGDNSPLHF.

This clonotype was counted ten times or more. This chain links TRBV19 with TRBJ2-1; perhaps TRBD2 as D (7 bases). The CDR3 is made up of 16 amino acids. In germline, CDR1 is LNHDA, CDR2 SQIVND (reference sequence). Trimming removed 5 bases from V and 7 bases from J, with 21 bases in between. The CDR3 region has the DNA TGTGCCAGTAGTGCGTGGGGGGGCGTATCGGGAAATGAGCAGTTCTTC. Translating gives CASSAWGGVSGNEQFF.

This clonotype was observed a handful of times. The rearrangement links TRBV6-1 to TRBJ2-7, with TRBD1 matching over 12 bases. CDR1 is MNHNS, CDR2 SASEGT, per germline. J lost 5 bases, V lost 5 bases, and 7 bases had no gene match. The CDR3 runs to 15 residues. The CDR3 DNA follows: TGTGCCAGCAGTTTCTCCCGGGACAGGGGGCACGAGCAGTACTTC. Amino acids: CASSFSRDRGHEQYF.

This clonotype was detected a few times. The V gene is TRBV5-1, the J gene TRBJ2-5, with D tentatively TRBD1 (6 bases). The germline V gene has CDR1 SGHRS and CDR2 YFSETQ. V lost 7 bases and J 0 bases, leaving 13 bases between the germline ends. The CDR3 extends over 14 amino acids. The CDR3 region has the DNA TGCGCCAGCGGAACCACAGGGTACCAAGAGACCCAGTACTTC. Its protein product is CASGTTGYQETQYF.

In this sample, this clonotype turned up many times. V is TRBV9 and J is TRBJ2-5; D may be TRBD1 (6 bases). Trimming took off 4 bases at V and 5 bases at J, with 18 bases between the two ends. CDR1 and CDR2 from the germline V gene are SGDLS and YYNGEE. This CDR3 comprises 15 residues. The CDR3 reads CASSSRTEVGETQYF. CDR3 DNA sequence: TGTGCCAGCAGCTCAAGGACAGAAGTGGGGGAGACCCAGTACTTC. The variable domain in full, completed from reference TRBV9 and TRBJ2-5, reads DSGVTQTPKHLITATGQRVTLRCSPRSGDLSVYWYQQSLDQGLQFLIQYYNGEERAKGNILERFSAQQFPDLHSELNLSSLELGDSALYFCASSSRTEVGETQYFGPGTRLLVL.

In this sample, this clonotype turned up many times. The V and J genes are TRBV7-8 and TRBJ2-2, with D possibly matching TRBD2 (6 bases). The CDR3 consists of 16 residues. Germline loops: CDR1 SGHVS, CDR2 FQNEAQ. V was trimmed by 1 base and J by 4 bases, leaving 13 bases between them. The DNA for the CDR3 is TGTGCCAGCAGCTTAGTGGCCTGGCGGGGCACCGGGGAGCTGTTTTTT. Its translation is CASSLVAWRGTGELFF.

On this clonotype: The junction departs from germline at one end; a sequencing error may be responsible. The genes are TRBV6-5 and TRBJ2-7; 7 bases line up with TRBD1. The germline V gene encodes CDR1 MNHEY and CDR2 SVGAGI. The CDR3 length is 15 residues. For the CDR3, the DNA is TGTGCCAGCAGTTACACTCGGGACAGCACCTACGGGCAGTACTTC. This translates into CASSYTRDSTYGQYF.

The J gene is TRBJ2-7, the V gene TRBV20-1; 15 positions match TRBD2. In germline, CDR1 is DFQATT, CDR2 SNEGSKA (reference sequence). CDR3 length: 17 residues. With 4 bases clipped from V and 1 base from J, the junction kept 8 bases outside the gene matches. CDR3 DNA: TGCAGTGCTACACCGGGACTAGCGGGAGGAGCATCCTACGAGCAGTACTTC. It translates to CSATPGLAGGASYEQYF.